Listed below are T cell receptor beta chains from one sample, sequenced in a study of shared clonotypes between healthy human individuals. Libraries were prepared by immunoSEQ multiplex PCR; TCRdb keeps only in-frame clonotypes and omits some of them. The sample has about 770,000 clones; around 70% are singletons. Sequencing input: memory CD4+ T cells sorted from blood. Source of these receptors: a woman aged 25-40 years in good health. CDR3s include the opening cysteine and the closing phenylalanine or tryptophan. D genes are given only for firm matches. Clone sizes are given selectively: once, few, many, or a class where the clone is expanded.

v_call | clone_size | d_call | cdr3_aa
TRBV5-8 | few | NA | CASSLAPGDTDTQYF
TRBV5-6 | NA | NA | CASSFRDSSGNTIYF
TRBV18 | once | NA | CASSFGVTYEQYF
TRBV7-2 | NA | NA | CASSFDGGGSYGYTF
TRBV11-2 | NA | TRBD2 | CASSPGTNYCNEQFF
TRBV1 | NA | NA | CTSSQARLTGHTGELFF
TRBV28 | NA | NA | CASSLGTRYTEAFF
TRBV7-2 | NA | TRBD1 | CASSWGDRVGEQYF
TRBV27 | few | TRBD1 | CASSFYGTGVDEQYF
TRBV28 | NA | NA | CASSLWPAGGLSYNEQFF
TRBV6-5 | NA | TRBD1 | CASRTGGNQNTIYF
TRBV19 | NA | NA | CASSLETGTSNYEQYF
TRBV29-1 | NA | TRBD1 | CSVEPGQGGYEQYF